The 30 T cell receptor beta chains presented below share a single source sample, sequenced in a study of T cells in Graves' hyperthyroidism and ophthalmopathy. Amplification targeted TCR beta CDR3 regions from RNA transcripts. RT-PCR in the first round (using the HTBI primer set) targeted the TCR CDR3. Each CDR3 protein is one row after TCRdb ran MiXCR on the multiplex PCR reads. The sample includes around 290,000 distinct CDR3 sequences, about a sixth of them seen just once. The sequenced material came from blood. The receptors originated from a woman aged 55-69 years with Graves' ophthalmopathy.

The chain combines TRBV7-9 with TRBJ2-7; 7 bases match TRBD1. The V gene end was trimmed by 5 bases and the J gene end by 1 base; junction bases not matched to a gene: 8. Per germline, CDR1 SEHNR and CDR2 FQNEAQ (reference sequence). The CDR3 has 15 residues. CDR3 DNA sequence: TGTGCCAGCAGCGCCGGTCAGGGGGATTCCTACGAGCAGTACTTC. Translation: CASSAGQGDSYEQYF.

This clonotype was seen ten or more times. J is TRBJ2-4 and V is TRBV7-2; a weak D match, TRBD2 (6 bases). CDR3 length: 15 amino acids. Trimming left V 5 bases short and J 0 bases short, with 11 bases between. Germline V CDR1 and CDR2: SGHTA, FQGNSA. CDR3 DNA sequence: TGTGCCAGCAGCGGAGGGACGGGAGCCAAAAACATTCAGTACTTC. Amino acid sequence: CASSGGTGAKNIQYF. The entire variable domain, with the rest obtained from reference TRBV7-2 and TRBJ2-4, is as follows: GAGVSQSPSNKVTEKGKDVELRCDPISGHTALYWYRQSLGQGLEFLIYFQGNSAPDKSGLPSDRFSAERTGGSVSTLTIQRTQQEDSAVYLCASSGGTGAKNIQYFGAGTRLSVL.

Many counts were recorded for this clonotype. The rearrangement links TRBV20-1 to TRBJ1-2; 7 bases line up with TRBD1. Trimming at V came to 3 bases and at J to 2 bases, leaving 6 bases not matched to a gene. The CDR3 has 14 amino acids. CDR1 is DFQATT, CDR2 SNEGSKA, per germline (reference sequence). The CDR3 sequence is CSASLQGTNYGYTF. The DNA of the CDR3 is TGCAGTGCTAGTTTACAGGGGACCAACTATGGCTACACCTTC.

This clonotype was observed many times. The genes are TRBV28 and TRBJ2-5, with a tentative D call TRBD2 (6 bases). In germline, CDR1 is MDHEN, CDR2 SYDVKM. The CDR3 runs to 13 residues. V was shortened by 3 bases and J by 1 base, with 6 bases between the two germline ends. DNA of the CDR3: TGTGCCAGCAGTTTGGGGGGCCAAGAGACCCAGTACTTC. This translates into CASSLGGQETQYF.

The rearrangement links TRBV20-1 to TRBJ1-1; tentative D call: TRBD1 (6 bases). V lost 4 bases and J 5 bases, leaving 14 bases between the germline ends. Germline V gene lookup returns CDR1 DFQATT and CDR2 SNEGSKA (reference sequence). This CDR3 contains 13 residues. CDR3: CSATRGGLTEAFF. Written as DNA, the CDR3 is TGCAGTGCTACTAGGGGGGGTTTGACTGAAGCTTTCTTT.

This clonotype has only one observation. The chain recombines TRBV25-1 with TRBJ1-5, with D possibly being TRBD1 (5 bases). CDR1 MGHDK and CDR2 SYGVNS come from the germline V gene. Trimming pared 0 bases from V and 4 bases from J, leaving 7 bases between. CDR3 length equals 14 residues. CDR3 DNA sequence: TGTGCCAGCAGTGAATACTCAGGGAATCAGCCCCAGCATTTT. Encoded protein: CASSEYSGNQPQHF.

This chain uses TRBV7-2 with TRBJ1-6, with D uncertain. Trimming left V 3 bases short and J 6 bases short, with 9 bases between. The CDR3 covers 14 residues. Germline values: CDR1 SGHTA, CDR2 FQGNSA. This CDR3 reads CASSFGMGNSPLHF. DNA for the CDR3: TGTGCCAGCAGCTTCGGGATGGGTAATTCACCCCTCCACTTT.

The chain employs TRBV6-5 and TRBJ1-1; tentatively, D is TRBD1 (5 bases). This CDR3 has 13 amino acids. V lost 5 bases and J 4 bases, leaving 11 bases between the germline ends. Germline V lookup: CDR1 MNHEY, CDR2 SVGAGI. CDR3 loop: CASSHQGPTEAFF. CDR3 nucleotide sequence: TGTGCCAGCAGTCACCAGGGACCCACTGAAGCTTTCTTT.

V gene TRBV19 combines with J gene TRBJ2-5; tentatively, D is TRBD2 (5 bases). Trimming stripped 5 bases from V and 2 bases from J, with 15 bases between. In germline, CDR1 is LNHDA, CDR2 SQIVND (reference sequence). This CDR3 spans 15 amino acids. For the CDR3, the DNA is TGTGCCAGTAGTCCCGGGATGCTTATACAAGAGACCCAGTACTTC. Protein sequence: CASSPGMLIQETQYF.

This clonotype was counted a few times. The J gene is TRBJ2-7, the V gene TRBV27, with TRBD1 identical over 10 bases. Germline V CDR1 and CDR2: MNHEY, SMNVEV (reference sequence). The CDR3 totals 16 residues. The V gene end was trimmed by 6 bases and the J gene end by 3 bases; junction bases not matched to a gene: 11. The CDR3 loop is CASSRIPGQGNYEQYF. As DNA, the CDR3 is TGTGCCAGCAGCCGAATTCCGGGACAGGGGAACTACGAGCAGTACTTC.

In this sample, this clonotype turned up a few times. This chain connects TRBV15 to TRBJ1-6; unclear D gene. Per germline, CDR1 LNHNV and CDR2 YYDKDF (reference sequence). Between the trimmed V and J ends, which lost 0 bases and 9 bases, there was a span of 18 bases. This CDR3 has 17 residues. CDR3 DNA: TGTGCCACCAGCAGAGATCTTATTCCAGGTCGGGGTTCACCCCTCCACTTT. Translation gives CATSRDLIPGRGSPLHF.

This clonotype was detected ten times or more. The CDR3 region is CASSPRDIGEQFF. The CDR3 DNA reads TGTGCCAGCTCACCCCGGGACATCGGTGAGCAGTTCTTC. The rearrangement links TRBV18 to TRBJ2-1, with D tentatively TRBD1 (6 bases). The V gene lost 3 bases and the J gene lost 9 bases, with 12 bases spanning the gap. The germline V gene has CDR1 KGHSH and CDR2 LQKENI. This CDR3 has 13 amino acids.

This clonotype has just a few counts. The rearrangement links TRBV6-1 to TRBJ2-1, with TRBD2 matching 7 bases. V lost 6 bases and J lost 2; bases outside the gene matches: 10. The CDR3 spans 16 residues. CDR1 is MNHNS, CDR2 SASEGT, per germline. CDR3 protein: CASREGPGGTYNEQFF. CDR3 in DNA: TGTGCCAGCAGGGAGGGGCCGGGGGGAACCTACAATGAGCAGTTCTTC.

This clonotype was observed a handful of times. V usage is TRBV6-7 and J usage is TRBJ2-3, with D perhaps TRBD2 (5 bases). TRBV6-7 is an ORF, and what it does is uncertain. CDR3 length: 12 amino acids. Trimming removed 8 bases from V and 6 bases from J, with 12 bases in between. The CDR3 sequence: CASSRGCDTQYF. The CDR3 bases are TGTGCCAGCTCCCGGGGTTGTGATACGCAGTATTTT.

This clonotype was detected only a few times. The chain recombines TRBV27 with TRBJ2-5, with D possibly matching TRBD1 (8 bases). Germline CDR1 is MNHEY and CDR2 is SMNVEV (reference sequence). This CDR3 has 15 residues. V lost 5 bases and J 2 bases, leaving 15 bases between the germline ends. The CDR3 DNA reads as TGTGCCAGCAGTCCTAACAGGGGGGGACAAGAGACCCAGTACTTC. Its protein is CASSPNRGGQETQYF.

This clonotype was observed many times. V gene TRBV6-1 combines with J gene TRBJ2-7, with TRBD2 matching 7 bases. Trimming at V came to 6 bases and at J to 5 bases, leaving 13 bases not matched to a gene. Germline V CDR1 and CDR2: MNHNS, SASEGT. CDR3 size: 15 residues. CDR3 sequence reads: CASSDMAGVYHEQYF. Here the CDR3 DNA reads TGTGCCAGCAGCGACATGGCGGGAGTGTACCACGAGCAGTACTTC.

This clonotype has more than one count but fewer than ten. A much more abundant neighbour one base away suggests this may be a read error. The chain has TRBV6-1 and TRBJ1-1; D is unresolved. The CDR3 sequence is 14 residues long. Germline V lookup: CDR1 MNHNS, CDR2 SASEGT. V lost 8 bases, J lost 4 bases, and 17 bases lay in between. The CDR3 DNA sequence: TGTGCCAGCTGGTCAGGATCCGGCGGCACTGAAGCTTTCTTT. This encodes CASWSGSGGTEAFF.

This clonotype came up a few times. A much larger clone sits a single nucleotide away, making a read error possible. This CDR3 reads CASSPNPQGANTGELFF. The CDR3 region has the DNA TGCGCCAGCAGCCCGAACCCTCAGGGAGCGAACACCGGGGAGCTGTTTTTT. The gene calls are TRBV5-1 and TRBJ2-2; D is possibly TRBD1 or TRBD2 (5 bases each). The CDR3 consists of 17 residues. The V gene's germline CDR1 is SGHRS and CDR2 YFSETQ. Trimming pared 4 bases from V and 0 bases from J, leaving 16 bases between.

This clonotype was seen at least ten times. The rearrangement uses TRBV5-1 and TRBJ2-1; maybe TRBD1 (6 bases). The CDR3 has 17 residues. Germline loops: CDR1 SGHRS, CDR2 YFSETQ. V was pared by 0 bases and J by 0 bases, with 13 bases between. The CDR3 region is CASSLATDRISYNEQFF. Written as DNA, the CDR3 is TGCGCCAGCAGCTTGGCAACCGACAGGATCTCCTACAATGAGCAGTTCTTC.

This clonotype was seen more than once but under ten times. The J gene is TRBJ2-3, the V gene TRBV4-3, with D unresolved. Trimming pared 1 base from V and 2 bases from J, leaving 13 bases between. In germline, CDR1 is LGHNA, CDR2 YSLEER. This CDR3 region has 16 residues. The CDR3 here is CASSQGWVGSTDTQYF. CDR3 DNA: TGCGCCAGCAGCCAAGGTTGGGTGGGTTCCACAGATACGCAGTATTTT.

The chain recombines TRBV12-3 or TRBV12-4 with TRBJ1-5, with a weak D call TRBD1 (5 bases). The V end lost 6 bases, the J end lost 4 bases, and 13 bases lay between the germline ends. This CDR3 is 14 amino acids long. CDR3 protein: CASSLMGGNQPQHF. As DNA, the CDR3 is TGTGCCAGCAGCCTGATGGGGGGAAATCAGCCCCAGCATTTT.

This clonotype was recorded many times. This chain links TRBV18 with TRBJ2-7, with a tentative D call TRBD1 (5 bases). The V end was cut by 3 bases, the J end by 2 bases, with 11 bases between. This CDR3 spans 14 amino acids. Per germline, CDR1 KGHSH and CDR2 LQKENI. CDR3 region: CASSPSRTPYEQYF. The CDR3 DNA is TGTGCCAGCTCACCCTCACGGACACCCTACGAGCAGTACTTC.

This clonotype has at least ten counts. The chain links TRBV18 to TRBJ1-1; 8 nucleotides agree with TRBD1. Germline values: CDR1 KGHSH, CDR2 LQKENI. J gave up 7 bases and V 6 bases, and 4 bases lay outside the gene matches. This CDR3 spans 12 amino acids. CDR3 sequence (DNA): TGTGCCAGCTCCGTCGACAGGGGTGAAGCTTTCTTT. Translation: CASSVDRGEAFF.

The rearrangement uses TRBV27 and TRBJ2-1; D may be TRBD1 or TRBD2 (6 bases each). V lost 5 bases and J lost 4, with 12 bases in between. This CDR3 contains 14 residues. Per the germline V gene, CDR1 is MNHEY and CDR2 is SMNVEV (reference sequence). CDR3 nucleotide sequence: TGTGCCAGCAGTGTCAGGGGAGGATACAATGAGCAGTTCTTC. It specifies CASSVRGGYNEQFF.

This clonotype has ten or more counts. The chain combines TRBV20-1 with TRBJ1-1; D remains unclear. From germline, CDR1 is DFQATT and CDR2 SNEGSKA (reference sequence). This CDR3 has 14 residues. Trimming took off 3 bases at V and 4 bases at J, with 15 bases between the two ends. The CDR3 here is CSASGPGLSTEAFF. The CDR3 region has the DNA TGCAGTGCTAGTGGACCGGGTTTGTCCACTGAAGCTTTCTTT.

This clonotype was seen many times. CDR3 sequence reads: CATSEAGKIYEQYF. The CDR3 region has the DNA TGTGCCACCAGTGAGGCAGGGAAAATCTACGAGCAGTACTTC. The V and J genes are TRBV24-1 and TRBJ2-7, with D perhaps TRBD1 (5 bases). There are 14 residues in the CDR3. Between the trimmed V and J ends, which lost 4 bases and 3 bases, there was a span of 12 bases. Germline CDR1 and CDR2: KGHDR and SFDVKD.

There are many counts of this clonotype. This CDR3 reads CASSLANLGYGYTF. Here the CDR3 DNA reads TGTGCCAGCAGCTTAGCGAATCTGGGGTATGGCTACACCTTC. The chain recombines TRBV7-9 with TRBJ1-2; D is ambiguous. CDR1 is SEHNR and CDR2 is FQNEAQ in the germline V gene (reference sequence). The CDR3 contains 14 residues. The V gene lost 0 bases and the J gene lost 5 bases, with 10 bases spanning the gap. Drawing the rest from reference TRBV7-9 and TRBJ1-2, the complete variable domain is DTGVSQNPRHKITKRGQNVTFRCDPISEHNRLYWYRQTLGQGPEFLTYFQNEAQLEKSRLLSDRFSAERPKGSFSTLEIQRTEQGDSAMYLCASSLANLGYGYTFGSGTRLTVV.

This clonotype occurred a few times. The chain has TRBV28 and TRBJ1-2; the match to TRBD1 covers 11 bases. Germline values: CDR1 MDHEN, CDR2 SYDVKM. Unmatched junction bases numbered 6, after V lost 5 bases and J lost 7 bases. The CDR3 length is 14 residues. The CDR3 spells CASSGQGAWSGYTF. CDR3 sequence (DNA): TGTGCCAGCAGTGGACAGGGGGCCTGGAGTGGCTACACCTTC.

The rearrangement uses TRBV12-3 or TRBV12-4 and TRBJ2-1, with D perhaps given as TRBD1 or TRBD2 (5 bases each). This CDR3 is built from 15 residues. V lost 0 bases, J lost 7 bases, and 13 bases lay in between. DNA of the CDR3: TGTGCCAGCAGTTTAGCGGGGGTGATGTCGAATGAGCAGTTCTTC. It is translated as CASSLAGVMSNEQFF.

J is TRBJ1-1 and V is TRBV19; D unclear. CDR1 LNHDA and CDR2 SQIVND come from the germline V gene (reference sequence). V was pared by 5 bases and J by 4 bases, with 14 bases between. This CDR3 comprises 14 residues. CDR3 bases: TGTGCCAGTAGTTCGACCCCCCGGGGCACTGAAGCTTTCTTT. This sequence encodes CASSSTPRGTEAFF.